Presented here are 22 T cell receptor beta chains from one specimen sequenced in a study of blood T cell repertoires in COVID-19 (dated by TCRdb to 2018 to 2020). Libraries were constructed by the immunoSEQ multiplex PCR assay. TCRdb holds this immuneACCESS table with in-frame rearrangements only. Some clones are missing; in checked studies, unresolved V genes explain under half, and the rest has no known cause. This sample has hundreds of thousands of clones in its table, and over 80% of those were observed once. Around 3.7% of the sample lies in the top ten. Sequencing used peripheral blood. These receptors were collected from a woman aged 50 to 60 with active or convalescent COVID-19.

This chain links TRBV29-1 with TRBJ2-1; 9 positions agree with TRBD2. CDR3 length: 15 residues. CDR1 is SQVTM and CDR2 is ANQGSEA in the germline V gene. Trimming removed 3 bases from V and 2 bases from J; junction bases left unmatched: 5. The CDR3 DNA reads as TGCAGCGTTGATCCCGGGACTAGCCCCTACAATGAGCAGTTCTTC. It specifies CSVDPGTSPYNEQFF.

The chain carries TRBV11-2 and TRBJ1-3; the D is unclear. Germline V gene data show CDR1 as SGHAT and CDR2 as FQNNGV. V was clipped by 3 bases and J by 9 bases, with 18 bases between them. This CDR3 spans 15 amino acids. The CDR3 DNA follows: TGTGCCAGCAGCTTGACCTCGTCGGGAAGTTCCACCATATATTTT. It codes for CASSLTSSGSSTIYF.

This chain joins TRBV11-2 and TRBJ2-7; D remains ambiguous. The V end lost 4 bases, the J end lost 3 bases, and 4 bases lay between the germline ends. Germline V lookup: CDR1 SGHAT, CDR2 FQNNGV. This CDR3 is 11 amino acids long. This CDR3 reads CASSSVYEQYF. DNA for the CDR3: TGTGCCAGCAGCTCGGTCTACGAGCAGTACTTC.

This rearrangement joins TRBV28 to TRBJ1-2, with no clear D. The ends were cut back, 10 bases at V and 0 bases at J, with 3 bases in the middle. Germline V gene data show CDR1 as MDHEN and CDR2 as SYDVKM. This CDR3 has 10 residues. CDR3 loop: CATSNYGYTF. DNA of the CDR3: TGTGCCACTTCTAACTATGGCTACACCTTC.

The rearrangement uses TRBV6-6 and TRBJ1-5; D ambiguous. Looked up from germline, CDR1 is MNHNY and CDR2 is SVGAGI (reference sequence). The length of the CDR3 is 14 residues. V lost 6 bases, J lost 7 bases, and 16 bases lay in between. Here the CDR3 DNA reads TGTGCCAGCAGAGAACGGACCACGGGGCAGCCCCAGCATTTT. Amino acid sequence: CASRERTTGQPQHF.

The chain has TRBV27 and TRBJ1-4; D is undetermined. Germline V gene data show CDR1 as MNHEY and CDR2 as SMNVEV (reference sequence). V was clipped by 3 bases and J by 7 bases, with 12 bases between them. The CDR3 totals 14 residues. CDR3 amino acids: CASSFSGSSEKLFF. The DNA for the CDR3 is TGTGCCAGCAGTTTCTCGGGGAGCAGTGAAAAACTGTTTTTT. The whole variable domain, filled in from reference TRBV27 and TRBJ1-4, reads EAQVTQNPRYLITVTGKKLTVTCSQNMNHEYMSWYRQDPGLGLRQIYYSMNVEVTDKGDVPEGYKVSRKEKRNFPLILESPSPNQTSLYFCASSFSGSSEKLFFGSGTQLSVL.

The chain combines TRBV6-1 with TRBJ1-6; D is unclear. The length of the CDR3 is 16 residues. V was pared by 4 bases and J by 3 bases, with 13 bases between. Per germline, CDR1 MNHNS and CDR2 SASEGT. The CDR3 loop is CASSVEGSDYNSPLHF. The CDR3 DNA follows: TGTGCCAGCAGTGTGGAGGGCTCGGACTATAATTCACCCCTCCACTTT.

This sequence joins TRBV6-5 and TRBJ2-1; D is possibly TRBD2 (6 bases). The germline V gene encodes CDR1 MNHEY and CDR2 SVGAGI. The ends were cut back, 11 bases at V and 7 bases at J, with 21 bases in the middle. The CDR3 loop spans 14 amino acids. CDR3 in DNA: TGTGCCTCAGGACCGTCGGGAGTGCGGAATGAGCAGTTCTTC. Translated: CASGPSGVRNEQFF.

To note about this clone: Other DNA sequences in the sample encode the same CDR3. CDR3 nucleotides: TGTGCCAGCAGCGGACTAGCGGGAAGGACCCAGTACTTC. This sequence encodes CASSGLAGRTQYF. The chain uses TRBV2 and TRBJ2-5; TRBD2 matches at 12 bases. Germline V CDR1 and CDR2: SNHLY, FYNNEI. The CDR3 length is 13 residues. The V and J ends lost 6 bases and 7 bases, in that order; junction bases with no gene match: 3.

The V gene is TRBV27, the J gene TRBJ1-1, with 9 nucleotides matching TRBD1. The CDR3 totals 14 residues. The junction had 9 bases not matched to a gene; V was cut back by 5 bases and J by 8 bases. Germline V gene lookup returns CDR1 MNHEY and CDR2 SMNVEV (reference sequence). CDR3 amino acids: CASSHPDRGPEAFF. The CDR3 DNA reads TGTGCCAGCAGTCACCCGGACAGGGGACCCGAAGCTTTCTTT.

The chain recombines TRBV12-3 or TRBV12-4 with TRBJ2-5, with D tentatively TRBD2 (6 bases). V was pared by 2 bases and J by 7 bases, with 11 bases between. CDR3 length: 13 residues. The CDR3: CASSLRGGGTQYF. The CDR3 nucleotides read TGTGCCAGCAGTTTAAGGGGAGGAGGGACCCAGTACTTC.

The rearrangement links TRBV28 to TRBJ2-2, with 8 bases matching TRBD1. This CDR3 is built from 15 residues. Germline V gene lookup returns CDR1 MDHEN and CDR2 SYDVKM. The trim removed 2 bases at V and 4 bases at J, leaving 3 bases unmatched. CDR3 sequence: CASSLPTGGTGELFF. CDR3 sequence (DNA): TGTGCCAGCAGTTTACCAACAGGGGGCACCGGGGAGCTGTTTTTT.

The rearrangement joins TRBV28 to TRBJ1-5; D gene uncertain. Germline V gives CDR1 MDHEN, CDR2 SYDVKM. The CDR3 is made up of 16 amino acids. V was trimmed by 6 bases and J by 5 bases, leaving 20 bases between them. The CDR3 sequence is CASSPPVRQGYQPQHF. Written as DNA, the CDR3 is TGTGCCAGCAGCCCTCCAGTCAGGCAAGGTTATCAGCCCCAGCATTTT.

This rearrangement joins TRBV18 to TRBJ2-3; 8 bases align to TRBD1. Germline V gene sequence: CDR1 KGHSH, CDR2 LQKENI. The CDR3 totals 16 residues. V shed 3 bases, J shed 1 base, and the junction held 6 bases outside the gene matches. In DNA, the CDR3 is TGTGCCAGCTCACCGATGCAGGGGGCCGGCACAGATACGCAGTATTTT. This gives the protein CASSPMQGAGTDTQYF.

The CDR3 spells CASSQVDSRNYGYTF. CDR3 DNA: TGTGCCAGCAGCCAAGTCGACAGCCGAAACTATGGCTACACCTTC. The V gene is TRBV3-1 (or the pseudogene TRBV3-2), the J gene TRBJ1-2, with D tentatively TRBD1 (5 bases). Trimming removed 1 base from V and 2 bases from J, with 11 bases in between. The CDR3 sequence is 15 residues long. Germline V gives CDR1 LGHDT, CDR2 YNNKEL (reference sequence).

V gene TRBV19 combines with J gene TRBJ1-5; D gene ambiguous. Trimming stripped 1 base from V and 0 bases from J, with 10 bases between. The CDR3 contains 16 residues. Germline V gene lookup returns CDR1 LNHDA and CDR2 SQIVND (reference sequence). The CDR3 DNA is TGTGCCAGTAGTATAGGGAGTCCTTTTAGCAATCAGCCCCAGCATTTT. Translated, it gives CASSIGSPFSNQPQHF.

The rearrangement uses TRBV18 and TRBJ1-2, with 9 bases lining up with TRBD1. The V gene end was trimmed by 1 base and the J gene end by 2 bases; junction bases not matched to a gene: 2. Germline assignment: CDR1 KGHSH and CDR2 LQKENI. The CDR3 consists of 15 residues. DNA for the CDR3: TGTGCCAGCTCACCACTGGGACAGGGAAACTATGGCTACACCTTC. It encodes CASSPLGQGNYGYTF.

The chain has TRBV5-1 and TRBJ1-3, with TRBD1 identical over 8 bases. This CDR3 has 16 residues. Germline lookup yields CDR1 SGHRS and CDR2 YFSETQ. Trimming removed 4 bases from V and 3 bases from J; junction bases left unmatched: 9. This CDR3 reads CASSGGQGGHGNTIYF. The CDR3 DNA reads TGCGCCAGCAGCGGCGGACAGGGAGGGCATGGAAACACCATATATTTT.

The V and J genes are TRBV7-8 and TRBJ1-2, with D possibly being TRBD1 (5 bases). The CDR3 sequence is 14 residues long. Trimming stripped 3 bases from V and 2 bases from J, with 10 bases between. Germline V gene sequence: CDR1 SGHVS, CDR2 FQNEAQ. CDR3 coding DNA: TGTGCCAGCAGCTTGGCGGGGCGCAACTATGGCTACACCTTC. Translating it yields CASSLAGRNYGYTF.

The V gene is TRBV19, the J gene TRBJ1-5, with D uncertain. The CDR3 sequence is 14 residues long. Trimming left V 0 bases short and J 3 bases short, with 6 bases between. Germline V CDR1 and CDR2: LNHDA, SQIVND (reference sequence). This chain's CDR3 is CASSIETFNQPQHF. In DNA, the CDR3 is TGTGCCAGTAGTATAGAAACTTTCAATCAGCCCCAGCATTTT.

DNA for the CDR3: TGTGCCATCAGCCCCTTCAGCGGGAGGGCCGGGGGAGAGACCCAGTACTTC. It specifies CAISPFSGRAGGETQYF. The V gene is TRBV10-3, the J gene TRBJ2-5, with TRBD2 matching over 10 bases. V lost 6 bases and J lost 4; bases outside the gene matches: 14. The CDR3 sequence is 17 residues long. Germline CDR1 reads ENHRY; CDR2 reads SYGVKD.

This clone was seen only a few times. This chain joins TRBV18 and TRBJ2-7, with 9 nucleotides matching TRBD2. The germline gives CDR1 KGHSH, CDR2 LQKENI. Trimming took 3 bases from V and 6 from J; bases not matched to a gene: 6. The CDR3 contains 14 residues. This CDR3 is CASSPWREGSEQYF. The CDR3 nucleotides are TGTGCCAGCTCACCTTGGCGGGAGGGGAGCGAGCAGTACTTC.